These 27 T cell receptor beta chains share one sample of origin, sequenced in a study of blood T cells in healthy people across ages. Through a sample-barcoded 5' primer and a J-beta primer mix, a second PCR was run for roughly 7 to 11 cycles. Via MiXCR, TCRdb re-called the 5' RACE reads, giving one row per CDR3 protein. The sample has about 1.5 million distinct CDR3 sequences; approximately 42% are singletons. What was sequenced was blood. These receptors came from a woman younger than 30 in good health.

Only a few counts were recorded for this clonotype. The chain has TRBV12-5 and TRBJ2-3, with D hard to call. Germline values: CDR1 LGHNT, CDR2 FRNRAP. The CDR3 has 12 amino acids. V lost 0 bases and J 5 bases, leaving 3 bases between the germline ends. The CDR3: CASGLVGDTQYF. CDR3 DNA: TGTGCTAGTGGTTTGGTAGGAGATACGCAGTATTTT.

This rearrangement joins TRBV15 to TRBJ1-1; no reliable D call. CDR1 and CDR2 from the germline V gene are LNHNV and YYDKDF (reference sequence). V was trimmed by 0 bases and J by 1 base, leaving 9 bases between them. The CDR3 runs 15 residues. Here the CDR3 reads CATSREGAGNTEAFF. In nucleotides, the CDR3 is TGTGCCACCAGCAGAGAAGGAGCGGGGAACACTGAAGCTTTCTTT.

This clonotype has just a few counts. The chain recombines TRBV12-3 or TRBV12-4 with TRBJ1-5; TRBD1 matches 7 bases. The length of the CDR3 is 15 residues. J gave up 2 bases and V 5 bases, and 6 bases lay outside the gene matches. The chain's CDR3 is CASSQRGLGNQPQHF. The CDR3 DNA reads TGTGCCAGCAGTCAGAGGGGGCTTGGCAATCAGCCCCAGCATTTT.

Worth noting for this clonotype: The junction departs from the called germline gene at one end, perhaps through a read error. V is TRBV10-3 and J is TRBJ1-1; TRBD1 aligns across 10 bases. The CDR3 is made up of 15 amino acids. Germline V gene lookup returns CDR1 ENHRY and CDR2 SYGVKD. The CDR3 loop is CATSGQGVMNTEAFF. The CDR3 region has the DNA TGTGCCACCAGTGGACAGGGGGTTATGAACACTGAAGCTTTCTTT.

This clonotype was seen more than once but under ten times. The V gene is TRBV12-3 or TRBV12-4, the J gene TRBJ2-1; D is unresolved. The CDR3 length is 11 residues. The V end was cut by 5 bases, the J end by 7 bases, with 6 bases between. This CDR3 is CASSMRNEQFF. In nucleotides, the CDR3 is TGTGCCAGCAGTATGAGAAATGAGCAGTTCTTC.

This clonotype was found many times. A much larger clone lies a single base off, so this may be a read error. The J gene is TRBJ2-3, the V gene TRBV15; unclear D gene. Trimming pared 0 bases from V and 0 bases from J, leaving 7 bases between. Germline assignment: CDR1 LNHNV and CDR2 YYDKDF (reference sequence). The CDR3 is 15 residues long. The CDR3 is CATSRDMGSTDTQYF. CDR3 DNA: TGTGCCACCAGCAGAGATATGGGTAGCACAGATACGCAGTATTTT.

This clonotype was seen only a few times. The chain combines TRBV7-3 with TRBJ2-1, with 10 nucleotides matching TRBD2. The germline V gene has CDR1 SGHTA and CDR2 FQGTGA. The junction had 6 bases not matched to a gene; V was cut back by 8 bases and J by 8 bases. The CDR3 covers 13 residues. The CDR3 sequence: CASAKREGYEQFF. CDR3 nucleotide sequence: TGTGCCAGCGCAAAGCGGGAGGGCTATGAGCAGTTCTTC.

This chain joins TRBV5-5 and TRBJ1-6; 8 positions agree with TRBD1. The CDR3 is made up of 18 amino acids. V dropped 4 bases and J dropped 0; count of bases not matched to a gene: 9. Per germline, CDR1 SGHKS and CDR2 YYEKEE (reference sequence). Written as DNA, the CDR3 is TGTGCCAGCAGCACGCTACAGGGGGAAAGCTCCTATAATTCACCCCTCCACTTT. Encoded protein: CASSTLQGESSYNSPLHF.

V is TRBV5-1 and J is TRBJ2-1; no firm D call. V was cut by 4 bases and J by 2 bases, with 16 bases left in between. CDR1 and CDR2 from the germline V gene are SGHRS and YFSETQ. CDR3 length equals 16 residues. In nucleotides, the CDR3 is TGCGCCAGCAGCCTGGTGGTGCCAGATCCCTACAATGAGCAGTTCTTC. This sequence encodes CASSLVVPDPYNEQFF.

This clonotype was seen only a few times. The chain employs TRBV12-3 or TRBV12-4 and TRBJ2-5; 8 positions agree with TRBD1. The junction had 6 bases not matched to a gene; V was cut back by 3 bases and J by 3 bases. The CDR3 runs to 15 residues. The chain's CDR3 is CASSFTSTGEETQYF. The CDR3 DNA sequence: TGTGCCAGCAGTTTCACATCGACAGGGGAAGAGACCCAGTACTTC.

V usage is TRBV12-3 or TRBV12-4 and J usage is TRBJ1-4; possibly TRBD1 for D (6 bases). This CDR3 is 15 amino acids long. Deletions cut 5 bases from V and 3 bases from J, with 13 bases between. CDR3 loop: CASSIQGLSNEKLFF. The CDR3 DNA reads TGTGCCAGCAGTATACAGGGATTGTCTAATGAAAAACTGTTTTTT.

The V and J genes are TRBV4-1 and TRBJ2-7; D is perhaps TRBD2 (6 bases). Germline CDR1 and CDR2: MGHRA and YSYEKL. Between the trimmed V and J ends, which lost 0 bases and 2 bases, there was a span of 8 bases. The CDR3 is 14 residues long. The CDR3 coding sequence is TGCGCCAGCAGCCAAGAACAGCGGGCCTACGAGCAGTACTTC. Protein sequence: CASSQEQRAYEQYF.

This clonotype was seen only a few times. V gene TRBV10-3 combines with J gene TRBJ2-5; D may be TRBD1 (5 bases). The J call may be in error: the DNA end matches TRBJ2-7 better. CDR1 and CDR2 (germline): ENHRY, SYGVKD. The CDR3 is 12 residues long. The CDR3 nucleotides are TGTGCCATCAGTGAATGGGGCGGCGAGCAGTACTTC. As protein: CAISEWGGEQYF.

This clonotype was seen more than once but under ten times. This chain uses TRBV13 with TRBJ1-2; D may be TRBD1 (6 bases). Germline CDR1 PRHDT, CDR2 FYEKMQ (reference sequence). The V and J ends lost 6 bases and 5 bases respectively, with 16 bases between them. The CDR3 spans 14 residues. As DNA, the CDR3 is TGTGCCAGCAGACGTGGGGGGCGGTTTTATGGCTACACCTTC. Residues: CASRRGGRFYGYTF.

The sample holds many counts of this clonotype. Here the CDR3 reads CSVDDRGTYNEQFF. CDR3 sequence (DNA): TGCAGCGTGGATGACAGGGGGACCTACAATGAGCAGTTCTTC. The gene calls are TRBV29-1 and TRBJ2-1, with TRBD1 matching over 9 bases. V was pared by 6 bases and J by 2 bases, with 5 bases of the junction left unmatched. Germline CDR1 and CDR2: SQVTM and ANQGSEA. The CDR3 extends over 14 amino acids.

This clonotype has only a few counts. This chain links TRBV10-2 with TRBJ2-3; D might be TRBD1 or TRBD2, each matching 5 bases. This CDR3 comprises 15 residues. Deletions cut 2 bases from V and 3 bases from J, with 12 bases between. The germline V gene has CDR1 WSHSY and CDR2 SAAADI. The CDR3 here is CASSEGGGETDTQYF. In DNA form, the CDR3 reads TGCGCCAGCAGTGAGGGTGGGGGTGAGACAGATACGCAGTATTTT.

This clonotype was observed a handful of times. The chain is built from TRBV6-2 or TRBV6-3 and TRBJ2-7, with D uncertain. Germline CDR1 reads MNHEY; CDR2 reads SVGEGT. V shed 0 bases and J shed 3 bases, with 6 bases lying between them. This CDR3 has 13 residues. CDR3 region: CASSYSILYEQYF. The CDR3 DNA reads TGTGCCAGCAGTTACTCGATTCTCTACGAGCAGTACTTC.

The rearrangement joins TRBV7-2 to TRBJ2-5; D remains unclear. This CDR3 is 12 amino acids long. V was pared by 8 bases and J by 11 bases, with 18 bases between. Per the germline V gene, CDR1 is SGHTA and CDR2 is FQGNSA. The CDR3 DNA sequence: TGTGCCAGCGCGGCGGCGTTTAATGAGCAGTACTTC. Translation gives CASAAAFNEQYF.

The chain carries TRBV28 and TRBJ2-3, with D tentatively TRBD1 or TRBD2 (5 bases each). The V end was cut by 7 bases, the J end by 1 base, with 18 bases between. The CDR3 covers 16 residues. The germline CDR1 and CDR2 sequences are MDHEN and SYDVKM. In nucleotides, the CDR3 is TGTGCCAGCATTGGACCGGGACGTCCTGGCACAGATACGCAGTATTTT. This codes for CASIGPGRPGTDTQYF.

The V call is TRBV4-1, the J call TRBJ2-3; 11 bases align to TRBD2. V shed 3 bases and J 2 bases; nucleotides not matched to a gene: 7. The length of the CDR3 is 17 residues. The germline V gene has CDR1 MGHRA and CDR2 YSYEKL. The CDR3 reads CASSHASGGSYTDTQYF. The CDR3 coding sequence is TGCGCCAGCAGCCATGCTAGCGGGGGGAGCTACACAGATACGCAGTATTTT.

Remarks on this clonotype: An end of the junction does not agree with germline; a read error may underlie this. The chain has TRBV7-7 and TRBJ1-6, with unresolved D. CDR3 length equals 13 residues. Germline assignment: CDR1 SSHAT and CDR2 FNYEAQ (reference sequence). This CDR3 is CASSSDAYSPLHF. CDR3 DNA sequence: TGTGCTAGCAGCTCGGACGCCTATTCACCCCTCCACTTT.

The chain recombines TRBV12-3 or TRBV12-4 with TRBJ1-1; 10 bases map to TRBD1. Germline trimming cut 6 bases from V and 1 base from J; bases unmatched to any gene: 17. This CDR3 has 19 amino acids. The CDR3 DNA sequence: TGTGCCAGCAGACAGACAGGGGGCGCCCCTAGTAGTAGGAACACTGAAGCTTTCTTT. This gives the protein CASRQTGGAPSSRNTEAFF.

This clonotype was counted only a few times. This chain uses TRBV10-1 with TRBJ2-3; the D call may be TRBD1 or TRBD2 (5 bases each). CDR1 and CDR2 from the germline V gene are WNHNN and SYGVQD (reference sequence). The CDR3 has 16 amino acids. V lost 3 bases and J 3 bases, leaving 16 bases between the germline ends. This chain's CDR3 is CASSDPRGTRTDTQYF. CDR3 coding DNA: TGCGCCAGCAGTGACCCGAGGGGTACTAGAACAGATACGCAGTATTTT.

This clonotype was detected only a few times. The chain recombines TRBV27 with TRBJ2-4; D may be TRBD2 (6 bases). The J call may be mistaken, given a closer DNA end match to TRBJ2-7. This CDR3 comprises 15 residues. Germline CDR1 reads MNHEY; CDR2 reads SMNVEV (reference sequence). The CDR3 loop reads CASSLFGGSTYEQYF. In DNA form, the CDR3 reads TGTGCCAGCAGTTTGTTCGGGGGATCCACCTACGAGCAGTACTTC.

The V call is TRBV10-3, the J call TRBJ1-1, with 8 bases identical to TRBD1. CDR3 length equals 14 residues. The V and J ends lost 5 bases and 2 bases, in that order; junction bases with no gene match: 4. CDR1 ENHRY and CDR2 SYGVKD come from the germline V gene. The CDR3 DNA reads TGTGCCATCAGTCGGACAGGGTCTAACACTGAAGCTTTCTTT. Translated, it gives CAISRTGSNTEAFF.

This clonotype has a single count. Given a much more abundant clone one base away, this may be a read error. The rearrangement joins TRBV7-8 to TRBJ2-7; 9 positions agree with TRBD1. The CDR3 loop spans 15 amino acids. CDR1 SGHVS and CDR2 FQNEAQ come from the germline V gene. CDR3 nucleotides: TGTGCCAGCAGCCAACCGGGACAGGGCTCCTGCGAGCAGTACTTC. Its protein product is CASSQPGQGSCEQYF.

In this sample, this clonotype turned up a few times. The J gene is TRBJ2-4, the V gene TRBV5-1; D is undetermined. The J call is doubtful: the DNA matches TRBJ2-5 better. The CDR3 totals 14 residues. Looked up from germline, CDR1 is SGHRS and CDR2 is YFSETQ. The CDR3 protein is CASSLGRTYETQYF. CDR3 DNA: TGCGCCAGCAGCTTGGGAAGGACCTACGAGACCCAGTACTTC.